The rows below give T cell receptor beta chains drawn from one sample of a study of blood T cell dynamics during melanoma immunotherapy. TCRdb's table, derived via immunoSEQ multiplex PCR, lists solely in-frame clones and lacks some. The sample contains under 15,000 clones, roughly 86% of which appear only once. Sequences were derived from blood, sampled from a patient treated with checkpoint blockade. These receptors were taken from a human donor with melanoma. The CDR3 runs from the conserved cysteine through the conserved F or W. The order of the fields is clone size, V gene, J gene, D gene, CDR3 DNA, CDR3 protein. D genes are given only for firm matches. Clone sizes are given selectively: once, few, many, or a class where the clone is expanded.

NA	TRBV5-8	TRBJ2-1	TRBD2	TGTGCCAGCAGCGCTCCCACTAGCGGAGCGTACAATGAGCAGTTCTTC	CASSAPTSGAYNEQFF
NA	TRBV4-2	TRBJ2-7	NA	TGTGCCAGCAGCACTACCCGGGGGGCGCGGGAGCAGTACTTC	CASSTTRGAREQYF
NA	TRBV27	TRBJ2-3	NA	TGTGCCAGCAGTCGATCGCGGGACCACACAGATACGCAGTATTTT	CASSRSRDHTDTQYF
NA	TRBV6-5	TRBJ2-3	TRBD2	TGTGCCAGCAGTTATTCAGGACTAGTCGGGACAGATACGCAGTATTTT	CASSYSGLVGTDTQYF
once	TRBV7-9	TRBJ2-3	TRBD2	TGTGCAACAAGGCGGGGGGACACAGATACGCAGTATTTT	CATRRGDTDTQYF
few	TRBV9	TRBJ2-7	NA	TGTGCCAGCAGTTCAGGCTACGAGCAGTACTTC	CASSSGYEQYF
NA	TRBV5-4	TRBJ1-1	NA	TGTGCCAGCAGCTTAGAAGGTTGGACTGAAGCTTTCTTT	CASSLEGWTEAFF
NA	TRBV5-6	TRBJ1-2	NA	TGTGCCAGCAGCTTGGTGCACAGCCTCTATGGCTACACCTTC	CASSLVHSLYGYTF
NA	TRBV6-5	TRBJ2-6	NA	TGTGCCAGCGGACGCTCGGGTTCTGGGGCCAACGTCCTGACTTTC	CASGRSGSGANVLTF
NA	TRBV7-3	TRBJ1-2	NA	TGTGCCAGCAGCTTAACAGGAGGGCGCAACGTTGGCGGCTACACCTTC	CASSLTGGRNVGGYTF
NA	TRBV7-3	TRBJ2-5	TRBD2	TGTGCCAGCAGCCCTAAGGGGCTAGCGGGAGGAGGCGAGACCCAGTACTTC	CASSPKGLAGGGETQYF
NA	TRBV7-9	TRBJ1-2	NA	TGTGCCAGCAGACAGGGAACAGGGCCCCAGGGCTACACCTTC	CASRQGTGPQGYTF
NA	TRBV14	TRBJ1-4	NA	TGTGCCAGCAGCCACCAGGGTGTCAAACTGTTTTTT	CASSHQGVKLFF
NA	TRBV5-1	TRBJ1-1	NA	TGCGCCAGCAGCGTACAGGTGAACACTGAAGCTTTCTTT	CASSVQVNTEAFF
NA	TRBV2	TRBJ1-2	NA	TGTGCCAGCAGTTACGACCCCCTGGCATATGGCTACACCTTC	CASSYDPLAYGYTF
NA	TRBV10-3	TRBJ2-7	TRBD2	TGTGCCACCGTCGAAACTAGCGGGTTTTCCTACGAGCAGTACTTC	CATVETSGFSYEQYF
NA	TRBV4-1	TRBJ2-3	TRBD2	TGCGCCAGCAGCCAAGGGACTAGCGGGGGGGCTAGCACAGATACGCAGTATTTT	CASSQGTSGGASTDTQYF
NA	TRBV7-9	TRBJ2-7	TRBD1	TGTGCCAGCAGCTTAGTTGGGACAGATTACGAGCAGTACTTC	CASSLVGTDYEQYF
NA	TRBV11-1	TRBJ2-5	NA	TGTGCCAGCAGTTCGAACTCGGGGAATCCGGGAGAGACCCAGTACTTC	CASSSNSGNPGETQYF
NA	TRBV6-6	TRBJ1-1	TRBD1	TGTGCCAGCAGGGAACCGACAGGGGCGACTGAAGCTTTCTTT	CASREPTGATEAFF
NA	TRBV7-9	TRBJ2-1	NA	TGTGCCAGCAGCCCAAACTACAGTAATGAGCAGTTCTTC	CASSPNYSNEQFF
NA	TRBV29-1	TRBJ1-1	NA	TGCAGCGCCCAGCGGGGGGTGAACACTGAAGCTTTCTTT	CSAQRGVNTEAFF
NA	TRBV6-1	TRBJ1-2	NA	TGTGCCAGCAGTGATCGAACAGGGACGGGTGGTGGCTACACCTTC	CASSDRTGTGGGYTF
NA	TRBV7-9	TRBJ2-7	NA	TGTGCCAGCAGCTTAGGGCGGGGAAGCTACGAGCAGTACTTC	CASSLGRGSYEQYF
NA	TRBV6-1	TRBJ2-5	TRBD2	TGTGCCAGCAGTGAAACTAGCGGGAGTGTAGAGACCCAGTACTTC	CASSETSGSVETQYF
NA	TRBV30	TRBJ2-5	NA	TGTGCCTGGAGTCGGGACCCCCCCGAGACCCAGTACTTC	CAWSRDPPETQYF
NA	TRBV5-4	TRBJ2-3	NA	TGTGCCAGCAGCCTAGACCACGAGGGAGATACGCAGTATTTT	CASSLDHEGDTQYF
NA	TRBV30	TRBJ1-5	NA	TGTGCCTCCTCAGGAGGGGGCAATCAGCCCCAGCATTTT	CASSGGGNQPQHF
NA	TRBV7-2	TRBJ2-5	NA	TGTGCCAGCAGCTTAGACAGGGTGGGCGAGACCCAGTACTTC	CASSLDRVGETQYF
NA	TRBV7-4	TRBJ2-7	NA	TGTGCCAGCAGTTTGTCCGCGTCGGGCGAGCAGTACTTC	CASSLSASGEQYF
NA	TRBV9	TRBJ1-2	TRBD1	TGTGCCAGCAGCTCCCCCCGGCAGGGGGGGATAGGCTACACCTTC	CASSSPRQGGIGYTF
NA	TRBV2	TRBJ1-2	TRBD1	TGTGCCAGAGACAGGGAGGTAGACTATGGCTACACCTTC	CARDREVDYGYTF
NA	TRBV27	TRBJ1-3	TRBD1	TGTGCCAGCAGTCCCCAGGGGGCTTTAGGAAACACCATATATTTT	CASSPQGALGNTIYF
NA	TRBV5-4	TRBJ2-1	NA	TGTGCCAGCAGCTTGATCGGGTCCCGGTTGTTCTTC	CASSLIGSRLFF
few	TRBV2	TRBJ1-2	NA	TGTGCCAGCAGTGAATCGGGATATGGCTACACCTTC	CASSESGYGYTF
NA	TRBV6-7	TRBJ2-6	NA	TGTGCCAGCAGTTACTCGGATAAGGGGGCTGGGGCCAACGTCCTGACTTTC	CASSYSDKGAGANVLTF
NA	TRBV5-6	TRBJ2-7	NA	TGTGCCAGCAGCCGGGCCCAGGGCAGGTTTGAGCAGTACTTC	CASSRAQGRFEQYF
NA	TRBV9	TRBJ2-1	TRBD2	TGTGCCAGCAGCGTAGGCGGGACTAGCCCCAATGAGCAGTTCTTC	CASSVGGTSPNEQFF
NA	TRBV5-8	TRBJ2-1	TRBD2	TGTGCCAGCATCTCTAGCGGGAGCCCCTCCTACAATGAGCAGTTCTTC	CASISSGSPSYNEQFF